A selection of T cell receptor beta chains follows, all from one sample in a study of blood T cell repertoires in COVID-19. This table comes from immunoSEQ multiplex PCR, and its TCRdb copy is limited to in-frame clones, with some not included. Of just under 350,000 clones in the sample, about 90% were seen once. Material: peripheral blood. These receptors all stem from a woman aged 18-29 years who had recovered from COVID-19. Each CDR3 is given with its conserved first and last residue. For some rows the clone size is stated as once, few or many, or as a class when expanded; others skip it.

clone_size | v_call | cdr3_aa
. | TRBV5-1 | CASSFIGGSPNEKLFF
. | TRBV7-9 | CASSFNGRGYTF
once | TRBV4-3 | CASSQKAGGELFF
. | TRBV19 | CASSIDRVMYTEAFF
. | TRBV29-1 | CSVAVGREKLFF
once | TRBV27 | CASSKGLAGGWSYNEQFF
. | TRBV29-1 | CSAETGFNYGYTF
. | TRBV7-9 | CASSSTDLNTEAFF
. | TRBV6-2/TRBV6-3 | CASSYKATGRTEAFF
. | TRBV4-2 | CASSQDSGRAEDTQYF
. | TRBV11-2 | CASSQIPGLAGSNEQFF
. | TRBV7-9 | CASSGLAGLYNEQFF
. | TRBV12-5 | CASGLVTGAMNTEAFF
. | TRBV11-2 | CASSPSGTAAGELFF
. | TRBV30 | CAWTDSRNSPLHF
. | TRBV3-1/TRBV3-2 | CASRIAGGTDTQYF
. | TRBV5-4 | CASSLDQTSEETQYF
. | TRBV7-8 | CASSLGLAGVSEQFF
once | TRBV5-1 | CASSLTASTDTQYF
. | TRBV7-9 | CASGFGGGANTEAFF
. | TRBV29-1 | CSVKGLPDSPLHF
. | TRBV9 | CASSVGGLGGPQHF
. | TRBV11-2 | CASSLDSRRFYNNEQFF
once | TRBV27 | CASSLRQGENYGYTF
. | TRBV7-9 | CASSPGGRRSYNEQFF
. | TRBV13 | CASSLADRGYNEQFF
. | TRBV5-4 | CASSLHGGGPGNTIYF
. | TRBV5-1 | CASQLAGGRNEQFF
. | TRBV11-3 | CASSISGSNGELFF
once | TRBV9 | CASSPLVGTGELFF
. | TRBV19 | CASLRDRGHHGELFF
once | TRBV11-3 | CASSSGSNSYGYTF
. | TRBV19 | CASNLLRASNQPQHF
. | TRBV29-1 | CSVARAGGLMETQYF
. | TRBV10-1 | CASSEGQGYSPLHF
. | TRBV27 | CASSLSGQGNAEAFF
few | TRBV7-9 | CASGLAGAYNEQFF
. | TRBV7-2 | CASSINPPGLAGYNEQFF
. | TRBV29-1 | CSVGTGTGYQETQYF
. | TRBV21-1 | CASSAHRQGSNYGYTF
. | TRBV5-4 | CASSRGNSKDYTIYF
few | TRBV7-2 | CASSLVGGLAGETQYF
. | TRBV4-3 | CASSQGPGGRGNNEQFF
. | TRBV6-1 | CASSDSAGVTDTQYF
. | TRBV11-2 | CASRRVTSRNEQFF
. | TRBV12-5 | CASGPLGGETQYF
. | TRBV29-1 | CSVAPYERLAGGDEQFF
. | TRBV28 | CASSSRDRGRLSETQYF
. | TRBV19 | CASSLAGSYTDTQYF
. | TRBV4-1 | CASSRDRGRNTIYF
. | TRBV10-2 | CASRGQGAGGSPLHF
. | TRBV3-1/TRBV3-2 | CASSHRSAGMNTEAFF
. | TRBV6-2/TRBV6-3 | CASSYTVGTSGSSTDTQYF
. | TRBV5-8 | CASSRRQGVTSNQPQHF
. | TRBV4-3 | CASSQESGLVYNEQFF
. | TRBV27 | CASSPTGETQYF
. | TRBV11-3 | CASSLDGGGEAFF
once | TRBV6-5 | CASSRGPPPHGYTF